These 26 T cell receptor beta chains originate from one sample sequenced in a study of early T cells in non-severe SARS-CoV-2 infection. TCRdb analysed the 5' RACE reads with MiXCR anew, one entry per CDR3 protein. The sample holds about 80,000 distinct CDR3 sequences; less than 15% are singletons and the top ten take about 3%. The sequencing sample was made of whole blood. The receptors were sampled from an adult who was a healthcare worker with PCR-confirmed SARS-CoV-2 infection or an uninfected control (not recorded which).

This clonotype was observed at least ten times. This chain joins TRBV29-1 and TRBJ1-1; a possible D gene is TRBD1 (6 bases). The CDR3 runs 17 residues. V lost 5 bases, J lost 1 base, and 23 bases lay in between. Germline V gene sequence: CDR1 SQVTM, CDR2 ANQGSEA. The CDR3 spells CSVPAILGGARNTEAFF. The CDR3 nucleotides are TGCAGCGTTCCCGCGATACTGGGGGGCGCGAGGAACACTGAAGCTTTCTTT.

The chain links TRBV4-2 to TRBJ2-7, with D perhaps given as TRBD1 or TRBD2 (6 bases each). CDR3 size: 19 residues. V lost 1 base and J 1 base, leaving 23 bases between the germline ends. CDR1 is LGHNA and CDR2 is YNFKEQ in the germline V gene. CDR3 nucleotides: TGTGCCAGCAGCCAAGCACTCGGGGGCGGGGACTCTATTTCCTACGAGCAGTACTTC. It is translated as CASSQALGGGDSISYEQYF.

This clonotype was seen ten or more times. The rearrangement joins TRBV29-1 to TRBJ2-6; D may be TRBD1 (5 bases). V was cut by 8 bases and J by 0 bases, with 17 bases left in between. CDR3 length: 16 residues. The germline V gene has CDR1 SQVTM and CDR2 ANQGSEA. CDR3 region: CSNVGHLLSGANVLTF. In DNA form, the CDR3 reads TGCAGCAACGTGGGGCACCTACTCTCTGGGGCCAACGTCCTGACTTTC.

Many counts were recorded for this clonotype. This rearrangement joins TRBV29-1 to TRBJ2-7; possibly TRBD1 or TRBD2 for D (6 bases each). V was clipped by 4 bases and J by 0 bases, with 13 bases between them. The length of the CDR3 is 14 residues. Germline assignment: CDR1 SQVTM and CDR2 ANQGSEA. CDR3 nucleotides: TGCAGCGTTGTGGGGGGCCACATCTCCTACGAGCAGTACTTC. This sequence encodes CSVVGGHISYEQYF.

This clonotype showed up many times. This sequence joins TRBV7-6 and TRBJ2-5; TRBD2 aligns across 8 bases. The germline V gene encodes CDR1 SGHVS and CDR2 FNYEAQ. The CDR3 loop spans 14 amino acids. After removal of 0 bases from V and 7 bases from J, the junction contained 4 bases not matched to a gene. This CDR3 reads CASSLAAGEVTQYF. In DNA, the CDR3 is TGTGCCAGCAGCTTAGCAGCGGGAGAGGTGACCCAGTACTTC.

This chain uses TRBV30 with TRBJ1-1; D uncertain. CDR3 length: 12 amino acids. Germline CDR1 reads GTSNPN; CDR2 reads SVGIG (reference sequence). The V end was cut by 3 bases, the J end by 0 bases, with 5 bases between. CDR3 sequence reads: CAWRGMNTEAFF. In DNA, the CDR3 is TGTGCCTGGAGAGGCATGAACACTGAAGCTTTCTTT.

Details on this clonotype: This could be a read error, since a much larger clone is one nucleotide away. The genes are TRBV5-1 and TRBJ2-1; 8 bases are a match to TRBD2. V dropped 6 bases and J dropped 0; count of bases not matched to a gene: 8. The germline V gene has CDR1 SGHRS and CDR2 YFSETQ. This CDR3 is built from 16 residues. The DNA for the CDR3 is TGCGCCAGCATTACAACTCTAGCGGGCTCCTACAATGAGCAGTTCTTC. This sequence encodes CASITTLAGSYNEQFF.

This clonotype has at least ten counts. The chain carries TRBV20-1 and TRBJ2-7; 8 nucleotides line up with TRBD1. CDR1 and CDR2 from the germline V gene are DFQATT and SNEGSKA (reference sequence). The CDR3 has 15 residues. Unmatched junction bases numbered 10, after V lost 0 bases and J lost 6 bases. This CDR3 reads CSARDSGQGAGEQYF. CDR3 DNA: TGCAGTGCTAGAGATTCCGGACAGGGAGCGGGCGAGCAGTACTTC.

The V gene is TRBV28, the J gene TRBJ2-1, with a possible D match to TRBD2 (6 bases). Trimming left V 0 bases short and J 8 bases short, with 8 bases between. Per germline, CDR1 MDHEN and CDR2 SYDVKM. There are 13 residues in the CDR3. CDR3 coding DNA: TGTGCCAGCAGTTTATGGGGGGGAGATGAGCAGTTCTTC. Amino acids: CASSLWGGDEQFF.

This rearrangement joins TRBV7-9 to TRBJ2-7; weak D call: TRBD1 (6 bases). CDR3 size: 13 residues. Germline lookup yields CDR1 SEHNR and CDR2 FQNEAQ (reference sequence). V lost 5 bases, J lost 2 bases, and 10 bases lay in between. For the CDR3, the DNA is TGTGCCAGCAGCCCCGGGACACCCTACGAGCAGTACTTC. This encodes CASSPGTPYEQYF. Combining the CDR3 with reference TRBV7-9 and TRBJ2-7 gives the whole variable domain DTGVSQNPRHKITKRGQNVTFRCDPISEHNRLYWYRQTLGQGPEFLTYFQNEAQLEKSRLLSDRFSAERPKGSFSTLEIQRTEQGDSAMYLCASSPGTPYEQYFGPGTRLTVT.

This rearrangement joins TRBV7-8 to TRBJ1-4, with D hard to call. Germline-derived CDR1 and CDR2 are SGHVS and FQNEAQ. CDR3 size: 13 residues. Trimming left V 1 base short and J 10 bases short, with 10 bases between. This CDR3 reads CASSLDSGGKLFF. In nucleotides, the CDR3 is TGTGCCAGCAGCTTAGATTCAGGAGGAAAACTGTTTTTT.

The chain carries TRBV6-2 or TRBV6-3 and TRBJ2-1; 7 nucleotides align to TRBD2. The CDR3 extends over 16 amino acids. V gave up 2 bases and J gave up 8 bases; unmatched junction bases: 12. The germline V gene encodes CDR1 MNHEY and CDR2 SVGEGT. CDR3 sequence: CASSYAASGPRDEQFF. CDR3 sequence (DNA): TGTGCCAGCAGTTACGCGGCTAGCGGCCCCCGCGATGAGCAGTTCTTC.

The V and J genes are TRBV29-1 and TRBJ2-7; D uncertain. This CDR3 has 11 residues. Trimming took off 0 bases at V and 6 bases at J, with 6 bases between the two ends. From germline, CDR1 is SQVTM and CDR2 ANQGSEA. The CDR3 loop reads CSVEETAEQYF. CDR3 coding DNA: TGCAGCGTTGAAGAGACCGCCGAGCAGTACTTC.

This clonotype came up many times. The chain links TRBV30 to TRBJ2-7; perhaps TRBD2 as D (6 bases). This CDR3 region has 15 residues. V was pared by 3 bases and J by 3 bases, with 18 bases between. Germline CDR1 and CDR2: GTSNPN and SVGIG (reference sequence). The CDR3 coding sequence is TGTGCCTGGAGGAGCGGCGGGACCCTTCACTACGAGCAGTACTTC. Translated, it gives CAWRSGGTLHYEQYF. The variable domain in full, completed from reference TRBV30 and TRBJ2-7, reads SQTIHQWPATLVQPVGSPLSLECTVEGTSNPNLYWYRQAAGRGLQLLFYSVGIGQISSEVPQNLSASRPQDRQFILSSKKLLLSDSGFYLCAWRSGGTLHYEQYFGPGTRLTVT.

The table lists this clonotype with many counts. The genes are TRBV7-9 and TRBJ1-1; D remains ambiguous. The CDR3 runs 13 residues. From germline, CDR1 is SEHNR and CDR2 FQNEAQ (reference sequence). Trimming left V 2 bases short and J 1 base short, with 5 bases between. As DNA, the CDR3 is TGTGCCAGCAGCTTAAACTGGAACACTGAAGCTTTCTTT. It specifies CASSLNWNTEAFF.

This chain joins TRBV28 and TRBJ2-1; 9 bases line up with TRBD2. This CDR3 comprises 13 residues. Germline-derived CDR1 and CDR2 are MDHEN and SYDVKM. The V and J ends lost 7 bases and 12 bases, in that order; junction bases with no gene match: 10. CDR3 DNA sequence: TGTGCCAGCAAAGAGCTAGCGGGAATCGCGCAGTTCTTC. Translating gives CASKELAGIAQFF.

At least ten counts were recorded for this clonotype. The CDR3 sequence is CASSQGGTDEKLFF. DNA for the CDR3: TGCGCCAGCAGCCAAGGCGGGACAGATGAAAAACTGTTTTTT. This chain uses TRBV4-1 with TRBJ1-4, with 7 bases that match TRBD1. The CDR3 totals 14 residues. V shed 1 base, J shed 6 bases, and the junction held 2 bases outside the gene matches. The germline V gene encodes CDR1 MGHRA and CDR2 YSYEKL.

The chain employs TRBV19 and TRBJ2-1; no reliable D call. V lost 4 bases and J 10 bases, leaving 11 bases between the germline ends. The CDR3 is 12 residues long. CDR1 is LNHDA and CDR2 is SQIVND in the germline V gene (reference sequence). CDR3: CASSTRNYEQFF. The CDR3, as DNA: TGTGCCAGTAGTACCCGAAACTACGAGCAGTTCTTC.

V gene TRBV19 combines with J gene TRBJ2-2, with TRBD2 identical over 7 bases. The V gene end was trimmed by 6 bases and the J gene end by 3 bases; junction bases not matched to a gene: 7. Germline-derived CDR1 and CDR2 are LNHDA and SQIVND (reference sequence). This CDR3 comprises 15 residues. The CDR3 here is CASSLMAGDTGELFF. Written as DNA, the CDR3 is TGTGCCAGTAGCCTCATGGCGGGAGACACCGGGGAGCTGTTTTTT.

V is TRBV5-1 and J is TRBJ2-1, with 7 bases identical to TRBD1. CDR1 is SGHRS, CDR2 YFSETQ, per germline. This CDR3 comprises 14 residues. Trimming took 5 bases from V and 9 from J; bases not matched to a gene: 11. The DNA for the CDR3 is TGCGCCAGCAGACGGGACAGTGGCCCTGGTGAGCAGTTCTTC. It is translated as CASRRDSGPGEQFF.

This clonotype occurred a few times. DNA of the CDR3: TGTGCCAGCGAAAACTCGGGGAACGAGCAGTACTTC. Protein sequence: CASENSGNEQYF. The chain joins TRBV18 to TRBJ2-7; tentatively, D is TRBD2 (5 bases). Germline V gene sequence: CDR1 KGHSH, CDR2 LQKENI. The CDR3 is made up of 12 amino acids. The germline V and J ends were trimmed by 8 bases and 5 bases, with 13 bases remaining between them.

This clonotype was seen a few times. The chain joins TRBV9 to TRBJ2-3; 8 nucleotides match TRBD2. The J segment lost 1 base and the V segment lost 4 bases, leaving 11 bases of the junction unmatched. The CDR3 is 17 residues long. Germline CDR1 reads SGDLS; CDR2 reads YYNGEE. CDR3 coding DNA: TGTGCCAGCAGCTCCGGGGGGGCGGGAGACGGCACAGATACGCAGTATTTT. Its translation: CASSSGGAGDGTDTQYF. The whole variable domain, remainder taken from reference TRBV9 and TRBJ2-3, is DSGVTQTPKHLITATGQRVTLRCSPRSGDLSVYWYQQSLDQGLQFLIQYYNGEERAKGNILERFSAQQFPDLHSELNLSSLELGDSALYFCASSSGGAGDGTDTQYFGPGTRLTVL.

The sample holds a few counts of this clonotype. The genes are TRBV7-9 and TRBJ2-5; D unresolved. Trimming removed 0 bases at V and 5 bases at J, with 4 bases between. The CDR3 has 12 amino acids. The V gene's germline CDR1 is SEHNR and CDR2 FQNEAQ (reference sequence). As DNA, the CDR3 is TGTGCCAGCAGCTTAGCGCTGGAGACCCAGTACTTC. Translated, it gives CASSLALETQYF.

This clonotype was seen at least ten times. This chain links TRBV24-1 with TRBJ1-1; 9 bases agree with TRBD1. Germline values: CDR1 KGHDR, CDR2 SFDVKD. This CDR3 is built from 15 residues. V trimming: 2 bases; J trimming: 6 bases; junction bases outside the gene matches: 6. The CDR3 nucleotides read TGTGCCACCAGTGATTCGGACAGGGGAATGTCTGAAGCTTTCTTT. Translation gives CATSDSDRGMSEAFF.

This clonotype was observed a few times. The CDR3 nucleotides read TGTGCCAGCAGCCAAGAGGGGACAGGAGGAGTTACGCAGTATTTT. Amino acids: CASSQEGTGGVTQYF. The chain combines TRBV4-2 with TRBJ2-3; 8 bases map to TRBD1. The CDR3 covers 15 residues. V was pared by 0 bases and J by 8 bases, with 7 bases of the junction left unmatched. CDR1 is LGHNA and CDR2 is YNFKEQ in the germline V gene.

The chain has TRBV28 and TRBJ2-5; D is possibly TRBD1 (6 bases). V dropped 6 bases and J dropped 5 bases, with 19 bases sitting between them. The CDR3 runs 15 residues. Germline CDR1 and CDR2: MDHEN and SYDVKM. The CDR3 region is CASSSQGWVRETQYF. The DNA of the CDR3 is TGTGCCAGCAGCTCACAGGGATGGGTGAGGGAGACCCAGTACTTC.